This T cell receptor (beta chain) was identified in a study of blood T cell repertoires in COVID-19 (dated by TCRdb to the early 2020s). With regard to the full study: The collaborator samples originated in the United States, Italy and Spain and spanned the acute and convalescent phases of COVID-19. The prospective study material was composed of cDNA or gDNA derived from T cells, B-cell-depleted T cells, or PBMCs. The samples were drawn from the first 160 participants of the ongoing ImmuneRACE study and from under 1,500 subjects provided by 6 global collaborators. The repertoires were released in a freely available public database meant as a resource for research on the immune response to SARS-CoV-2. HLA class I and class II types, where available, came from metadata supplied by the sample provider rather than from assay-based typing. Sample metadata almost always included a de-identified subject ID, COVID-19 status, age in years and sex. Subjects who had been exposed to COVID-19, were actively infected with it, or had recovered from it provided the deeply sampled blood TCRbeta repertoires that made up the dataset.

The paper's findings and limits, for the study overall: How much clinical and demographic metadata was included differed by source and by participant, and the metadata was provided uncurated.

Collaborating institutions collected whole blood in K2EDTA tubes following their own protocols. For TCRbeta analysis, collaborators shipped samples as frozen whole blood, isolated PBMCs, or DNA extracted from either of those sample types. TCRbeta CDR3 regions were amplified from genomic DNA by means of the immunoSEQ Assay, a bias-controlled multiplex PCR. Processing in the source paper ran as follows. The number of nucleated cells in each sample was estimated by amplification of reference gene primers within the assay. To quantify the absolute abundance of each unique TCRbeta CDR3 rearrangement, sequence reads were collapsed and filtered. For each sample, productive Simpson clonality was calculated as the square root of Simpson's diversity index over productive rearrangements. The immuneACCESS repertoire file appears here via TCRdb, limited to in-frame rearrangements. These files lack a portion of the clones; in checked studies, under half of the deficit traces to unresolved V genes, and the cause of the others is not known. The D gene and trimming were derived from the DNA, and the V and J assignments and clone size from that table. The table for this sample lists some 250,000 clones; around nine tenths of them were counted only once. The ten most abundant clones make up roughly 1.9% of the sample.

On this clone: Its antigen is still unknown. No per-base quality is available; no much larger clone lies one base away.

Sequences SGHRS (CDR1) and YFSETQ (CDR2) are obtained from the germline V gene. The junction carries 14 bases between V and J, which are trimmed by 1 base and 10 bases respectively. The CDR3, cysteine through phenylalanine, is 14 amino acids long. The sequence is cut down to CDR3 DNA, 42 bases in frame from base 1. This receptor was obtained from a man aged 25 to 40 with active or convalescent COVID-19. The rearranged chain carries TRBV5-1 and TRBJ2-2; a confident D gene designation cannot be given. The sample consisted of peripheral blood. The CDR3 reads CASSLTPSRTELFF. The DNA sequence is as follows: TGCGCCAGCAGCTTGACTCCTAGTCGTACGGAGCTGTTTTTT. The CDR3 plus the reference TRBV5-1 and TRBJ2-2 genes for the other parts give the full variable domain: KAGVTQTPRYLIKTRGQQVTLSCSPISGHRSVSWYQQTPGQGLQFLFEYFSETQRNKGNFPGRFSGRQFSNSRSEMNVSTLELGDSALYLCASSLTPSRTELFFGEGSRLTVL.